The 26 T cell receptor beta chains below come from one sample, sequenced in a study of naive and memory T cell subsets. An equimolar mix of two oligonucleotides served as the beta constant-region primer for TRBC1 and TRBC2. Nested alpha and beta constant-region primers with the SP2 primer drove four PCR rounds on ligated cDNA. TCRdb itself ran the UMI-ligation and nested PCR reads through MiXCR, one entry per CDR3 protein. The sample includes more than 95,000 distinct CDR3 sequences, roughly 15% seen only once; the top ten take around 2.7%. General study points: Naive repertoires, especially CD8, held a few larger clonotypes, possibly memory cells re-expressing CD45RA.

Their specific antigens are unknown. Material: naive CD8+ T cells from blood. These receptors came from a human donor in good health.

This clonotype came up many times. The rearrangement joins TRBV3-1 to TRBJ2-1, with unresolved D. The V gene's germline CDR1 is LGHDT and CDR2 YNNKEL (reference sequence). The V end was cut by 2 bases, the J end by 7 bases, with 18 bases between. This CDR3 spans 16 amino acids. CDR3 loop: CASSQLPQESGNEQFF. Written as DNA, the CDR3 is TGTGCCAGCAGCCAATTGCCTCAAGAGAGTGGGAATGAGCAGTTCTTC.

The chain links TRBV7-9 to TRBJ1-4; 8 bases agree with TRBD1. Germline V gene sequence: CDR1 SEHNR, CDR2 FQNEAQ (reference sequence). The junction had 7 bases not matched to a gene; V was cut back by 5 bases and J by 5 bases. CDR3 length: 15 amino acids. The CDR3 nucleotides read TGTGCCAGCAGCATTCCAGGGGGCGCGAATGAAAAACTGTTTTTT. It codes for CASSIPGGANEKLFF.

This clonotype was observed a few times. The gene calls are TRBV4-3 and TRBJ2-1, with 7 bases aligning to TRBD2. J lost 1 base, V lost 2 bases, and 5 bases had no gene match. Per the germline V gene, CDR1 is LGHNA and CDR2 is YSLEER. The length of the CDR3 is 16 residues. The CDR3: CASSQIAGESYNEQFF. The CDR3 DNA sequence: TGCGCCAGCAGCCAAATTGCGGGAGAGTCCTACAATGAGCAGTTCTTC.

In this sample, this clonotype turned up a few times. V gene TRBV20-1 combines with J gene TRBJ2-7; 7 bases match TRBD1. V lost 6 bases to trimming and J lost 3 bases; unmatched junction nucleotides: 2. The CDR3 sequence is 11 residues long. Germline loops: CDR1 DFQATT, CDR2 SNEGSKA (reference sequence). CDR3 protein: CSARTGYEQYF. The CDR3 nucleotides read TGCAGTGCACGGACAGGCTACGAGCAGTACTTC.

This clonotype was observed a few times. The V and J genes are TRBV4-3 and TRBJ2-6; D might be TRBD2 (7 bases). The CDR3 is made up of 19 amino acids. The V gene lost 4 bases and the J gene lost 0 bases, with 19 bases spanning the gap. Germline CDR1 reads LGHNA; CDR2 reads YSLEER. The CDR3, as DNA: TGCGCCAGCAGCCCAGTGGCGGGGGCGCTCCCCTCTGGGGCCAACGTCCTGACTTTC. Translating it yields CASSPVAGALPSGANVLTF.

DNA of the CDR3: TGTGCCACCGGGGGGGGAACTAACCCTTACAATGAGCAGTTCTTC. Residues: CATGGGTNPYNEQFF. The chain couples TRBV15 to TRBJ2-1, with 7 bases that match TRBD2. This CDR3 contains 15 residues. The germline V gene has CDR1 LNHNV and CDR2 YYDKDF (reference sequence). V trimming: 8 bases; J trimming: 4 bases; junction bases outside the gene matches: 11.

Notes on this clonotype: This may come from a read error, since a much larger clone is one base off. The genes are TRBV7-9 and TRBJ1-6; no reliable D call. This CDR3 region has 17 residues. CDR1 is SEHNR and CDR2 is FQNEAQ in the germline V gene (reference sequence). CDR3 loop: CASSTHPAGVYNSPIHF. The CDR3 region has the DNA TGTGCCAGCAGCACCCACCCAGCCGGAGTGTATAATTCACCCATCCACTTT.

The chain employs TRBV7-9 and TRBJ1-2, with D hard to call. This CDR3 is 15 amino acids long. The V end lost 1 base, the J end lost 1 base, and 10 bases lay between the germline ends. Germline V gives CDR1 SEHNR, CDR2 FQNEAQ (reference sequence). The CDR3 protein is CASSLGAARNYGYTF. The CDR3 DNA reads as TGTGCCAGCAGCTTAGGGGCAGCGCGTAACTATGGCTACACCTTC.

This clonotype was seen once. The CDR3 DNA reads TGTGCCAGCAGCCCCCGGGACAGCTTTGAAGCTTTCTTT. Translating it yields CASSPRDSFEAFF. This chain links TRBV7-9 with TRBJ1-1, with 7 nucleotides matching TRBD1. The CDR3 is 13 residues long. The trim removed 5 bases at V and 7 bases at J, leaving 7 bases unmatched. CDR1 is SEHNR, CDR2 FQNEAQ, per germline (reference sequence).

This clonotype was seen ten or more times. V usage is TRBV14 and J usage is TRBJ2-7, with D possibly matching TRBD2 (5 bases). The CDR3 covers 14 residues. Germline V gives CDR1 SGHDN, CDR2 FVKESK. V lost 1 base and J lost 4, with 11 bases in between. The CDR3 spells CASSQGLGLYEQYF. The CDR3 bases are TGTGCCAGCAGCCAAGGGTTAGGACTTTACGAGCAGTACTTC. Looking up the rest from reference TRBV14 and TRBJ2-7 gives the full variable domain: EAGVTQFPSHSVIEKGQTVTLRCDPISGHDNLYWYRRVMGKEIKFLLHFVKESKQDESGMPNNRFLAERTGGTYSTLKVQPAELEDSGVYFCASSQGLGLYEQYFGPGTRLTVT.

The rearrangement uses TRBV3-1 and TRBJ2-3; 9 bases are a match to TRBD2. This CDR3 has 15 amino acids. The germline CDR1 and CDR2 sequences are LGHDT and YNNKEL (reference sequence). V dropped 5 bases and J dropped 5; count of bases not matched to a gene: 8. The CDR3 reads CASSFSGSLGDTQYF. The CDR3 nucleotides are TGTGCCAGCAGCTTTAGCGGGAGTTTAGGAGATACGCAGTATTTT.

This chain uses TRBV5-5 with TRBJ2-1, with TRBD1 matching over 11 bases. V was clipped by 4 bases and J by 6 bases; unmatched bases: 9. The CDR3 runs 16 residues. CDR1 SGHKS and CDR2 YYEKEE come from the germline V gene (reference sequence). The CDR3 reads CASSPRRTGGRNEQFF. The DNA of the CDR3 is TGTGCCAGCAGCCCGAGGAGGACAGGGGGCCGCAATGAGCAGTTCTTC.

This clonotype has more than one count but fewer than ten. The chain couples TRBV20-1 to TRBJ2-7; 9 positions match TRBD1. Germline CDR1 is DFQATT and CDR2 is SNEGSKA (reference sequence). The junction had 11 bases not matched to a gene; V was cut back by 3 bases and J by 5 bases. This CDR3 is 15 amino acids long. The CDR3 reads CSASHEGTGFNEQYF. The CDR3 bases are TGCAGTGCTAGTCACGAAGGGACAGGGTTTAACGAGCAGTACTTC.

This clonotype was seen a few times. The chain joins TRBV3-1 to TRBJ2-3, with D uncertain. Germline CDR1 reads LGHDT; CDR2 reads YNNKEL (reference sequence). This CDR3 has 15 residues. Trimming left V 1 base short and J 2 bases short, with 10 bases between. CDR3 in DNA: TGTGCCAGCAGCCAAGGATCGGCGTTCACAGATACGCAGTATTTT. Protein: CASSQGSAFTDTQYF.

This chain connects TRBV29-1 to TRBJ2-7; D perhaps matches TRBD2 (5 bases). The CDR3 has 14 residues. Deletions cut 2 bases from V and 0 bases from J, with 11 bases between. Germline lookup yields CDR1 SQVTM and CDR2 ANQGSEA. CDR3 sequence: CSVERPGSSYEQYF. In DNA form, the CDR3 reads TGCAGCGTTGAACGGCCTGGGAGCTCCTACGAGCAGTACTTC.

This clonotype was observed a handful of times. The chain joins TRBV12-3 or TRBV12-4 to TRBJ2-7; D unresolved. The length of the CDR3 is 14 residues. V lost 8 bases, J lost 0 bases, and 14 bases lay in between. The CDR3 DNA sequence: TGTGCCAGCGGAATGGGCGGAAGCTCCTACGAGCAGTACTTC. Protein product: CASGMGGSSYEQYF.

The J gene is TRBJ2-5, the V gene TRBV19; a weak D match, TRBD1 (5 bases). This CDR3 contains 16 residues. The V gene's germline CDR1 is LNHDA and CDR2 SQIVND (reference sequence). Deletions cut 3 bases from V and 2 bases from J, with 16 bases between. CDR3 region: CASSMGLQGSQETQYF. The CDR3 coding sequence is TGTGCCAGTAGTATGGGGCTACAAGGATCTCAAGAGACCCAGTACTTC.

V usage is TRBV28 and J usage is TRBJ2-7; D gene unclear. This CDR3 is 12 amino acids long. Germline V gene lookup returns CDR1 MDHEN and CDR2 SYDVKM. V was clipped by 5 bases and J by 3 bases, with 8 bases between them. In DNA, the CDR3 is TGTGCCAGCAGTAACCCTGACTACGAGCAGTACTTC. This gives the protein CASSNPDYEQYF.

This clonotype has a handful of counts. This chain connects TRBV5-4 to TRBJ2-3, with 13 bases that match TRBD2. Trimming at V came to 5 bases and at J to 3 bases, leaving 6 bases not matched to a gene. This CDR3 region has 16 residues. Per the germline V gene, CDR1 is SGHNT and CDR2 is YYREEE (reference sequence). In DNA form, the CDR3 reads TGTGCCAGCAGGTCGGGACTAGCGGGGATGACAGATACGCAGTATTTT. Translation gives CASRSGLAGMTDTQYF.

This chain uses TRBV4-3 with TRBJ1-5, with D hard to call. The V end lost 1 base, the J end lost 6 bases, and 13 bases lay between the germline ends. CDR3 length equals 15 residues. CDR1 and CDR2 (germline): LGHNA, YSLEER. The CDR3 spells CASSQARGLPQPQHF. The CDR3, as DNA: TGCGCCAGCAGCCAAGCCCGAGGGCTCCCTCAGCCCCAGCATTTT.

This clonotype was seen only a few times. The chain employs TRBV19 and TRBJ2-1; TRBD2 matches 13 bases. Trimming removed 3 bases from V and 8 bases from J; junction bases left unmatched: 10. CDR1 LNHDA and CDR2 SQIVND come from the germline V gene (reference sequence). CDR3 length: 17 residues. In DNA form, the CDR3 reads TGTGCCAGTAGTATGGGACTAGCGGGACCCCGTGGAGATGAGCAGTTCTTC. Protein: CASSMGLAGPRGDEQFF.

The V and J genes are TRBV20-1 and TRBJ2-1, with 8 bases aligning to TRBD2. Germline-derived CDR1 and CDR2 are DFQATT and SNEGSKA (reference sequence). The CDR3 contains 19 residues. J lost 0 bases, V lost 0 bases, and 13 bases had no gene match. Here the CDR3 reads CSARDLGLAGPSSYNEQFF. The CDR3 DNA follows: TGCAGTGCTAGAGATCTCGGTCTAGCGGGCCCGAGCTCCTACAATGAGCAGTTCTTC.

This clonotype was counted at least ten times. The chain is built from TRBV7-2 and TRBJ1-4; possibly TRBD1 for D (6 bases). The CDR3 contains 16 residues. The ends were cut back, 1 base at V and 3 bases at J, with 12 bases in the middle. Germline loops: CDR1 SGHTA, CDR2 FQGNSA. CDR3 residues: CASSLGNRVANEKLFF. For the CDR3, the DNA is TGTGCCAGCAGCTTAGGGAACAGGGTCGCTAATGAAAAACTGTTTTTT.

This clonotype was seen a few times. The rearrangement uses TRBV10-3 and TRBJ2-7; tentatively, D is TRBD1 or TRBD2 (5 bases each). Trimming removed 4 bases from V and 2 bases from J, with 9 bases in between. The germline CDR1 and CDR2 sequences are ENHRY and SYGVKD. This CDR3 has 13 amino acids. CDR3 protein: CAISGGTTYEQYF. The CDR3 region has the DNA TGTGCCATCAGTGGGGGGACCACCTACGAGCAGTACTTC.

The V gene is TRBV30, the J gene TRBJ2-1; 9 bases are shared with TRBD1. The CDR3 runs 15 residues. V was clipped by 4 bases and J by 2 bases; unmatched bases: 6. Germline assignment: CDR1 GTSNPN and CDR2 SVGIG (reference sequence). DNA for the CDR3: TGTGCCTGGACCTCAGGGACAGGGCCCTACAATGAGCAGTTCTTC. Translated: CAWTSGTGPYNEQFF.

This clonotype was counted many times. The V gene is TRBV4-2, the J gene TRBJ1-3; maybe TRBD1 (5 bases). This CDR3 has 16 amino acids. Trimming removed 0 bases from V and 0 bases from J, with 9 bases in between. Germline lookup yields CDR1 LGHNA and CDR2 YNFKEQ. The DNA for the CDR3 is TGTGCCAGCAGCCAAGACGCAGGGCTCTCTGGAAACACCATATATTTT. Amino acids: CASSQDAGLSGNTIYF.